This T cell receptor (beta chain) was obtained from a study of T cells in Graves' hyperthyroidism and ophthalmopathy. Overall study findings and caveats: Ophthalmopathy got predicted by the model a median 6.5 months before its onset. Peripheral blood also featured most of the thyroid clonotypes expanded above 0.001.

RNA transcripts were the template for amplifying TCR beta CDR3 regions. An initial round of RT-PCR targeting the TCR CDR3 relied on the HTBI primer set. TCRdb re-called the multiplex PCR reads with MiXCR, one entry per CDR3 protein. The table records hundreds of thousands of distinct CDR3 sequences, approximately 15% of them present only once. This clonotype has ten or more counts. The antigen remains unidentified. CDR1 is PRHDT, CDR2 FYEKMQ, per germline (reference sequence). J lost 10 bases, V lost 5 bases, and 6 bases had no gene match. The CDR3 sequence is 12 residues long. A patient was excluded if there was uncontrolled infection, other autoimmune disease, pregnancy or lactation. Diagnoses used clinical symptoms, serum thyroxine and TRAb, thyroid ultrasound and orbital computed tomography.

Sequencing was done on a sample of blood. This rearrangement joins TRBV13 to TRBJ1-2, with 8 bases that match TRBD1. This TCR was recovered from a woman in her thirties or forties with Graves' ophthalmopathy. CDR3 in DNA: TGTGCCAGCAGCACTCAACAGGGGGACTACACCTTC. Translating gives CASSTQQGDYTF.